This TCR beta chain stems from a study of blood T cell repertoires in COVID-19. At the level of the study: COVID-19 samples collected from the United States, Italy and Spain covered acute and convalescent phases.

The CDR3 length is 15 residues. Germline V gene sequence: CDR1 MDHEN, CDR2 SYDVKM. Deletions cut 8 bases from V and 3 bases from J, with 20 bases between. The table came from immunoSEQ multiplex PCR; TCRdb's copy has only in-frame clones and leaves some out. The sample includes around 100,000 clones, roughly 90% of them seen just once. Sequenced sample: peripheral blood. The sequence derives from a human donor in a cohort sampled during active COVID-19. The V gene is TRBV28, the J gene TRBJ2-7; D call uncertain. CDR3 bases: TGTGCCAGCGTTTCCGGCGCCGGAGCCTTCTACGAGCAGTACTTC. Residues: CASVSGAGAFYEQYF.